This TCR beta chain comes out of a study of blood T cell repertoires in COVID-19. Study summary: Samples representing acute and convalescent COVID-19 were sourced from the United States, Italy and Spain. Sources were T cells, B-cell-depleted T cells, or PBMCs; the material itself was cDNA or gDNA.

Deletions cut 0 bases from V and 7 bases from J, with 7 bases between. CDR3 size: 11 residues. CDR1 and CDR2 (germline): DFQATT, SNEGSKA (reference sequence). The assay was immunoSEQ multiplex PCR, and TCRdb's table has in-frame clones only and misses some. The sample includes approximately 50,000 clones, 90% of them seen just once. This clonotype was sampled from a human donor in a cohort sampled during active COVID-19. V is TRBV20-1 and J is TRBJ2-7; D is possibly TRBD1 (5 bases). The sequenced material came from peripheral blood. DNA of the CDR3: TGCAGTGCTAGAGAGGGGCGAGAGCAGTACTTC. It yields the protein CSAREGREQYF.